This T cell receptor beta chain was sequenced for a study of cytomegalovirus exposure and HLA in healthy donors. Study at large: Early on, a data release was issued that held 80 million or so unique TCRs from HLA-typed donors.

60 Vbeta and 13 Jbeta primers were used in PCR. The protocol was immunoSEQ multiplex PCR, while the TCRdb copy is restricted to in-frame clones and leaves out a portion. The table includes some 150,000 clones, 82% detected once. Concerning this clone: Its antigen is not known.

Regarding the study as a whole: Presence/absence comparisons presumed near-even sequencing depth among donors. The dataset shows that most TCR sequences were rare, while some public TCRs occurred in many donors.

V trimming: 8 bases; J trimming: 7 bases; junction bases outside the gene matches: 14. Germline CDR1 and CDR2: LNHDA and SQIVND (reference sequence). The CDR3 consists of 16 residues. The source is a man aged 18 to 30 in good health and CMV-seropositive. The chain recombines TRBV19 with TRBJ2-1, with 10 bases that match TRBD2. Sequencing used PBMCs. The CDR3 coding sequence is TGTGCCAGTGGGAGCCCCGGACTAGCGGCCCAAAATGAGCAGTTCTTC. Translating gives CASGSPGLAAQNEQFF.